This T cell receptor (beta chain) was observed in a study of cytotoxic CD8 clonotypes in ibrutinib-treated CLL. CDR1 and CDR2 from the germline V gene are SGHDT and YYEEEE. The CDR3 consists of 15 residues. Trimming took off 0 bases at V and 4 bases at J, with 11 bases between the two ends. The method was immunoSEQ multiplex PCR; TCRdb's version includes in-frame clones alone and lacks a portion of them. The top ten clones hold roughly 25% of a sample with tens of thousands of clones, roughly 54% of them seen once. This chain links TRBV5-6 with TRBJ1-5, with D uncertain. The specimen comprised PBMCs, sampled at disease progression, from a patient treated with ibrutinib. The receptor was isolated from a human donor with chronic lymphocytic leukemia. CDR3 in amino acids: CASSLAFAVNQPQHF. The CDR3 region has the DNA TGTGCCAGCAGCTTGGCTTTTGCGGTGAATCAGCCCCAGCATTTT.